The 28 T cell receptor beta chains listed next were all sequenced from one sample in a study of blood T cell repertoires in COVID-19. Sequenced by immunoSEQ multiplex PCR; TCRdb stores in-frame clones only, minus some. The sample holds around 78,000 clones, about three quarters seen once. Input material: peripheral blood. The origin of the receptors is a human donor in a cohort sampled during active COVID-19.

The genes are TRBV5-1 and TRBJ1-2; possible D gene TRBD1, 6 bases. Germline V gene lookup returns CDR1 SGHRS and CDR2 YFSETQ. The CDR3 has 13 amino acids. V lost 1 base, J lost 8 bases, and 12 bases lay in between. CDR3 in DNA: TGCGCCAGCAGCTTGTCTCCAGGGGTGGGCTACACCTTC. Translation: CASSLSPGVGYTF.

This clone has just a few counts. The gene calls are TRBV5-4 and TRBJ1-1, with D perhaps matching TRBD1 (5 bases). CDR3 length: 14 amino acids. The germline V gene has CDR1 SGHNT and CDR2 YYREEE (reference sequence). V was pared by 3 bases and J by 0 bases, with 9 bases between. The CDR3 is CASSSTVMNTEAFF. In DNA form, the CDR3 reads TGTGCCAGCAGCTCGACAGTCATGAACACTGAAGCTTTCTTT.

The V and J genes are TRBV29-1 and TRBJ2-1; 12 nucleotides line up with TRBD1. The V gene end was trimmed by 7 bases and the J gene end by 10 bases; junction bases not matched to a gene: 8. Germline-derived CDR1 and CDR2 are SQVTM and ANQGSEA. The CDR3 has 13 amino acids. DNA for the CDR3: TGCAGCGGTGGGGACAGGGGGCGCTTAGAGCAGTTCTTC. It translates to CSGGDRGRLEQFF.

The rearrangement joins TRBV6-2 or TRBV6-3 to TRBJ2-7, with 7 nucleotides matching TRBD1. Unmatched junction bases numbered 10, after V lost 5 bases and J lost 3 bases. CDR1 is MNHEY and CDR2 is SVGEGT in the germline V gene. The CDR3 is made up of 15 amino acids. This CDR3 is CASSGYRGWYYEQYF. The CDR3 nucleotides are TGTGCCAGCAGTGGGTACAGGGGATGGTACTACGAGCAGTACTTC.

This clone was found a few times. The chain joins TRBV7-9 to TRBJ1-6, with TRBD1 as a possible D gene (5 bases). V was shortened by 5 bases and J by 11 bases, with 16 bases between the two germline ends. In germline, CDR1 is SEHNR, CDR2 FQNEAQ (reference sequence). The CDR3 has 14 amino acids. CDR3 sequence reads: CASSLDSSGPPLHF. The CDR3 DNA follows: TGTGCCAGCAGCCTCGACAGTTCTGGACCACCCCTCCACTTT.

CDR3 DNA sequence: TGTGCCAGCTCACAACAGGCGGGGGAAAAACTGTTTTTT. Its protein is CASSQQAGEKLFF. The J gene is TRBJ1-4, the V gene TRBV18; possibly TRBD1 for D (5 bases). Germline CDR1 is KGHSH and CDR2 is LQKENI. V was pared by 4 bases and J by 8 bases, with 11 bases between. The CDR3 is 13 amino acids.

The V and J genes are TRBV5-4 and TRBJ1-2; D gene unclear. Trimming took 4 bases from V and 3 from J, leaving 13 bases between them. CDR3 size: 14 residues. The germline V gene encodes CDR1 SGHNT and CDR2 YYREEE (reference sequence). CDR3 protein: CASSPRGGDYGYTF. The DNA of the CDR3 is TGTGCCAGCAGCCCCCGGGGAGGCGACTATGGCTACACCTTC.

The chain couples TRBV2 to TRBJ2-7; 7 positions agree with TRBD2. V lost 9 bases to trimming and J lost 1 base; unmatched junction nucleotides: 9. Germline V lookup: CDR1 SNHLY, CDR2 FYNNEI. This CDR3 spans 14 amino acids. The CDR3: CASQKASGSYEQYF. DNA for the CDR3: TGTGCCAGTCAGAAGGCTAGCGGTTCCTACGAGCAGTACTTC.

This chain uses TRBV5-4 with TRBJ2-3; D is possibly TRBD1 (5 bases). Trimming took off 3 bases at V and 1 base at J, with 9 bases between the two ends. Germline V CDR1 and CDR2: SGHNT, YYREEE (reference sequence). The CDR3 sequence is 14 residues long. The CDR3 coding sequence is TGTGCCAGCAGCTCGAAGACAGGCACAGATACGCAGTATTTT. Translating gives CASSSKTGTDTQYF.

The rearrangement links TRBV6-5 to TRBJ2-3, with TRBD2 matching 8 bases. V gave up 8 bases and J gave up 2 bases; unmatched junction bases: 3. CDR1 is MNHEY, CDR2 SVGAGI, per germline. CDR3 length: 13 amino acids. This chain's CDR3 is CASFSGATDTQYF. The CDR3 DNA sequence: TGTGCCAGCTTTAGCGGGGCCACAGATACGCAGTATTTT.

CDR3 sequence: CASSLVGGTGFDGYTF. The CDR3 coding sequence is TGTGCCAGCAGCTTAGTTGGGGGGACAGGTTTCGATGGCTACACCTTC. The chain links TRBV7-2 to TRBJ1-2, with 8 nucleotides matching TRBD1. CDR1 is SGHTA and CDR2 is FQGNSA in the germline V gene. The V gene end was trimmed by 1 base and the J gene end by 6 bases; junction bases not matched to a gene: 10. The length of the CDR3 is 16 residues.

The chain is built from TRBV11-2 and TRBJ2-2, with a weak D call TRBD1 (6 bases). V was pared by 6 bases and J by 6 bases, with 20 bases between. The CDR3 length is 16 residues. Germline V gene lookup returns CDR1 SGHAT and CDR2 FQNNGV. DNA of the CDR3: TGTGCCAGCAGTTCTCTAGGGGGTACGGGCGCCGGGGAGCTGTTTTTT. Amino acid sequence: CASSSLGGTGAGELFF. The full variable domain, its missing parts supplied by reference TRBV11-2 and TRBJ2-2, is EAGVAQSPRYKIIEKRQSVAFWCNPISGHATLYWYQQILGQGPKLLIQFQNNGVVDDSQLPKDRFSAERLKGVDSTLKIQPAKLEDSAVYLCASSSLGGTGAGELFFGEGSRLTVL.

V usage is TRBV18 and J usage is TRBJ2-5; 7 nucleotides match TRBD2. The CDR3 spans 13 residues. CDR1 and CDR2 (germline): KGHSH, LQKENI. The V segment lost 5 bases and the J segment 5 bases; nucleotides outside the gene matches: 5. This CDR3 reads CASSSRGEETQYF. The CDR3 DNA reads TGTGCCAGCTCATCCCGGGGGGAGGAGACCCAGTACTTC.

The chain's CDR3 is CASSLDQKSYEQYF. The CDR3 DNA reads TGTGCCAGCAGCTTGGACCAGAAAAGCTACGAGCAGTACTTC. The rearrangement uses TRBV5-4 and TRBJ2-7, with D unclear. The CDR3 extends over 14 amino acids. Trimming shortened V by 0 bases and J by 3 bases, and 10 bases separated the two germline ends. In germline, CDR1 is SGHNT, CDR2 YYREEE (reference sequence). The entire variable domain, with the rest obtained from reference TRBV5-4 and TRBJ2-7, is as follows: ETGVTQSPTHLIKTRGQQVTLRCSSQSGHNTVSWYQQALGQGPQFIFQYYREEENGRGNFPPRFSGLQFPNYSSELNVNALELDDSALYLCASSLDQKSYEQYFGPGTRLTVT.

The chain carries TRBV5-4 and TRBJ1-2; 7 bases are shared with TRBD1. CDR3 length: 18 residues. The J segment lost 4 bases and the V segment lost 5 bases, leaving 20 bases of the junction unmatched. Germline V gives CDR1 SGHNT, CDR2 YYREEE (reference sequence). CDR3 region: CASSSHVGEQTGTYGYTF. CDR3 nucleotide sequence: TGTGCCAGCAGTTCACACGTAGGGGAACAGACAGGGACCTATGGCTACACCTTC.

The sample holds a few counts of this clone. The rearrangement links TRBV5-3 to TRBJ2-7; D perhaps matches TRBD1 (6 bases). TRBV5-3 is identified as an open reading frame with a role that is uncertain. The length of the CDR3 is 13 residues. V shed 4 bases and J shed 5 bases, with 13 bases lying between them. The CDR3 loop is CARSPAGVHEQYF. The CDR3 region has the DNA TGTGCCAGAAGCCCGGCAGGGGTCCACGAGCAGTACTTC.

The rearrangement uses TRBV4-1 and TRBJ1-4; TRBD1 might be the D (6 bases). Germline assignment: CDR1 MGHRA and CDR2 YSYEKL. Trimming took off 4 bases at V and 8 bases at J, with 20 bases between the two ends. The CDR3 contains 16 residues. CDR3 sequence reads: CASSLSPDSLREKLFF. The CDR3 DNA is TGCGCCAGCAGCCTGAGCCCGGACAGCCTCAGGGAAAAACTGTTTTTT.

The chain uses TRBV14 and TRBJ2-7, with 7 nucleotides matching TRBD2. The CDR3 spans 16 residues. CDR1 SGHDN and CDR2 FVKESK come from the germline V gene. J was trimmed by 2 bases and V by 4 bases; bases with no gene match: 11. The CDR3 DNA follows: TGTGCCAGCAGCCCTTATCGGGGGGTAGACACCTACGAGCAGTACTTC. Protein: CASSPYRGVDTYEQYF.

V is TRBV3-1 (or the pseudogene TRBV3-2) and J is TRBJ2-4; 9 nucleotides agree with TRBD1. Germline loops: CDR1 LGHDT, CDR2 YNNKEL (reference sequence). This CDR3 has 15 amino acids. Trimming removed 3 bases from V and 4 bases from J; junction bases left unmatched: 4. The CDR3, as DNA: TGTGCCAGCAGCCACCCGACAGGGGGGAAAAACATTCAGTACTTC. Translating it yields CASSHPTGGKNIQYF.

The chain couples TRBV5-1 to TRBJ2-7, with 10 bases fitting TRBD1. Losses at the gene ends were 3 bases for V and 4 bases for J; bases not matched to a gene: 4. Germline assignment: CDR1 SGHRS and CDR2 YFSETQ. This CDR3 spans 14 amino acids. In DNA form, the CDR3 reads TGCGCCAGCAGCTACCGGGACAGGGGTTACGAGCAGTACTTC. Residues: CASSYRDRGYEQYF.

The chain is built from TRBV7-2 and TRBJ1-6; D not resolved. CDR1 SGHTA and CDR2 FQGNSA come from the germline V gene. V was trimmed by 3 bases and J by 3 bases, leaving 18 bases between them. The CDR3 contains 18 residues. CDR3 in amino acids: CASSFLDTRVHYNSPLHF. DNA of the CDR3: TGTGCCAGCAGCTTCCTTGACACCCGAGTCCACTATAATTCACCCCTCCACTTT.

The CDR3 nucleotides read TGTGCCAGCAGTAATCAACAGGGTTATGAGCAGTTCTTC. Protein product: CASSNQQGYEQFF. The chain joins TRBV6-5 to TRBJ2-1; D possibly corresponds to TRBD1 (6 bases). The CDR3 contains 13 residues. V gave up 5 bases and J gave up 8 bases, with 13 bases separating them. Per germline, CDR1 MNHEY and CDR2 SVGAGI.

The genes are TRBV28 and TRBJ1-2; D remains ambiguous. Trimming cost V 3 bases and J 2 bases, with 7 bases left between them. CDR3 length equals 13 residues. Germline CDR1 and CDR2: MDHEN and SYDVKM. The CDR3 DNA is TGTGCCAGCAGTTTGAGTCTAAACTATGGCTACACCTTC. Translated: CASSLSLNYGYTF.

Only one count was recorded for this clone. This chain links TRBV6-5 with TRBJ1-1, with 7 positions matching TRBD1. The germline CDR1 and CDR2 sequences are MNHEY and SVGAGI. The CDR3 spans 13 residues. V lost 6 bases and J lost 4; bases outside the gene matches: 5. This CDR3 is CASSLNRGTEAFF. In DNA, the CDR3 is TGTGCCAGCAGCCTTAACAGGGGCACTGAAGCTTTCTTT.

The genes are TRBV13 and TRBJ1-1, with D uncertain. The CDR3 is made up of 12 amino acids. The V end was cut by 4 bases, the J end by 10 bases, with 13 bases between. Germline CDR1 and CDR2: PRHDT and FYEKMQ (reference sequence). The CDR3 protein is CASSSGKIAAFF. The CDR3 DNA sequence: TGTGCCAGCAGCTCCGGGAAAATTGCAGCTTTCTTT. Variable domain in full (rest from reference TRBV13 and TRBJ1-1): AAGVIQSPRHLIKEKRETATLKCYPIPRHDTVYWYQQGPGQDPQFLISFYEKMQSDKGSIPDRFSAQQFSDYHSELNMSSLELGDSALYFCASSSGKIAAFFGQGTRLTVV.

The CDR3 spells CASSSQGRVHEQFF. CDR3 DNA: TGCGCCAGCAGCTCCCAGGGCAGGGTCCATGAGCAGTTCTTC. This sequence joins TRBV5-1 and TRBJ2-1, with a weak D call TRBD1 (5 bases). CDR1 is SGHRS, CDR2 YFSETQ, per germline. Between the trimmed V and J ends, which lost 3 bases and 8 bases, there was a span of 15 bases. The length of the CDR3 is 14 residues.

A few counts support this clone. The V gene is TRBV7-8, the J gene TRBJ2-7, with D perhaps TRBD1 (5 bases). The CDR3 loop spans 13 amino acids. Germline CDR1 SGHVS, CDR2 FQNEAQ. The ends were cut back, 5 bases at V and 0 bases at J, with 8 bases in the middle. The CDR3 DNA sequence: TGTGCCAGCAGCAGACAGACCTCCTACGAGCAGTACTTC. Translated: CASSRQTSYEQYF.

This clone was seen a handful of times. The rearrangement joins TRBV10-1 to TRBJ2-1, with 7 bases lining up with TRBD2. V gave up 4 bases and J gave up 12 bases; unmatched junction bases: 6. The CDR3 covers 12 residues. Germline V gene sequence: CDR1 WNHNN, CDR2 SYGVQD (reference sequence). CDR3 sequence: CASSVGGGVQFF. The CDR3 nucleotides read TGCGCCAGCAGTGTTGGGGGGGGTGTGCAGTTCTTC.